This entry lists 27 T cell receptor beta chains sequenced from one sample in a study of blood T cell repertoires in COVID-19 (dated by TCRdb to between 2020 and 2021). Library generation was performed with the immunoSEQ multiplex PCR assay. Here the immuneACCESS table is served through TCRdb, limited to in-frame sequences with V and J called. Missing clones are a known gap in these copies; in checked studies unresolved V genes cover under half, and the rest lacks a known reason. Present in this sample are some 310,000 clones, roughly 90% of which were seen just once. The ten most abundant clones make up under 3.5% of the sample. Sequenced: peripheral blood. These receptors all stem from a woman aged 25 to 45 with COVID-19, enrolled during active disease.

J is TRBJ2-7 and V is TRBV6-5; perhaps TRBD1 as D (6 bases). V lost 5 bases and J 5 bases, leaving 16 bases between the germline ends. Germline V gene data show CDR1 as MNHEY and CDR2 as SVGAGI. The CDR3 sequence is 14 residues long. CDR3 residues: CASSTDRRSHEQYF. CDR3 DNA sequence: TGTGCCAGCAGTACCGACAGGAGGTCCCACGAGCAGTACTTC.

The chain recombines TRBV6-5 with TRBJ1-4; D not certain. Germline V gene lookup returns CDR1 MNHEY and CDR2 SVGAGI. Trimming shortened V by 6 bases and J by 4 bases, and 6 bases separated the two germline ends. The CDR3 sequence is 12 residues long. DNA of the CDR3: TGTGCCAGCAGGCGAAATAATGAAAAACTGTTTTTT. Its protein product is CASRRNNEKLFF.

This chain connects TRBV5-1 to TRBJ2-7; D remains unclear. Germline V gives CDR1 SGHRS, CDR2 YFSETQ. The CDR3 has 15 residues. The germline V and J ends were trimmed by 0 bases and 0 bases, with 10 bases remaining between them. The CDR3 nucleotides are TGCGCCAGCAGCTTGGGCGTTACGAGCTCCTACGAGCAGTACTTC. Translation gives CASSLGVTSSYEQYF.

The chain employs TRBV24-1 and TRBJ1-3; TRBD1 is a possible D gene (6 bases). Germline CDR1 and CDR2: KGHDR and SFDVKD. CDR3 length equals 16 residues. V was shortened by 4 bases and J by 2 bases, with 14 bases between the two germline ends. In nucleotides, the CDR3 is TGTGCCACCAGTGACCCACAGGGTTCCACTGGAAACACCATATATTTT. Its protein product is CATSDPQGSTGNTIYF.

The DNA of the CDR3 is TGTGCCAGCAGTTTATCGAAAAGAGGATTGGGGGCACAAGAGACCCAGTACTTC. Its translation is CASSLSKRGLGAQETQYF. The genes are TRBV27 and TRBJ2-5, with D possibly matching TRBD1 (6 bases). Trimming removed 0 bases from V and 2 bases from J, with 19 bases in between. Germline loops: CDR1 MNHEY, CDR2 SMNVEV (reference sequence). The CDR3 covers 18 residues.

CDR3: CASSLLNIQYF. The CDR3 DNA sequence: TGTGCCAGCAGCTTACTGAACATTCAGTACTTC. The chain employs TRBV7-8 and TRBJ2-4; no reliable D call. The V gene's germline CDR1 is SGHVS and CDR2 FQNEAQ. The CDR3 runs to 11 residues. V dropped 2 bases and J dropped 7 bases, with 3 bases sitting between them.

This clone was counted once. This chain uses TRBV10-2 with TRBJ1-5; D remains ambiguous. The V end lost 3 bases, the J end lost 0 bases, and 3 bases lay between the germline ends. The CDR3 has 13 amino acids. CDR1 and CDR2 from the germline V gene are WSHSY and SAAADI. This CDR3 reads CASSDSSNQPQHF. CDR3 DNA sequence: TGCGCCAGCAGTGACAGTAGCAATCAGCCCCAGCATTTT.

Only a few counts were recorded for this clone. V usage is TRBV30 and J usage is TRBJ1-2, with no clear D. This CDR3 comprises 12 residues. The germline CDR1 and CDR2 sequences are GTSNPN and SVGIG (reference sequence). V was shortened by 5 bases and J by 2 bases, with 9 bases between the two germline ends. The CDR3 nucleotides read TGTGCCTGGGGCAGGCCCAACTATGGCTACACCTTC. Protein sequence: CAWGRPNYGYTF.

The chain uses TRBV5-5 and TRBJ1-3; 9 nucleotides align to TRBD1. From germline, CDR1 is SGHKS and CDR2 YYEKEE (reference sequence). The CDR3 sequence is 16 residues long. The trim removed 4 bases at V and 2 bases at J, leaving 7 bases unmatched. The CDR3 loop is CASSPGQGFTGNTIYF. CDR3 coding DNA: TGTGCCAGCAGCCCGGGACAGGGCTTCACTGGAAACACCATATATTTT. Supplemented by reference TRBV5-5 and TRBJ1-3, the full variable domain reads DAGVTQSPTHLIKTRGQQVTLRCSPISGHKSVSWYQQVLGQGPQFIFQYYEKEERGRGNFPDRFSARQFPNYSSELNVNALLLGDSALYLCASSPGQGFTGNTIYFGEGSWLTVV.

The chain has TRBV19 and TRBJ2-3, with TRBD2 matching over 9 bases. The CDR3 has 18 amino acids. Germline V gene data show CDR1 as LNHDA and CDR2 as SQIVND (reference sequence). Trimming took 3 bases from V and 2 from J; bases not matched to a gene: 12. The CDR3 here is CASSIITTSGFITDTQYF. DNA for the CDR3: TGTGCCAGTAGTATTATTACGACTAGCGGATTCATCACAGATACGCAGTATTTT.

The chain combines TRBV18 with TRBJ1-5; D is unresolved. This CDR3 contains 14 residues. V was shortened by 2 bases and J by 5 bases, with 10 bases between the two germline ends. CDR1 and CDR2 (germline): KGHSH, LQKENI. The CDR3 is CASSPENSYQPQHF. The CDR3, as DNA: TGTGCCAGCTCACCAGAGAACTCATATCAGCCCCAGCATTTT.

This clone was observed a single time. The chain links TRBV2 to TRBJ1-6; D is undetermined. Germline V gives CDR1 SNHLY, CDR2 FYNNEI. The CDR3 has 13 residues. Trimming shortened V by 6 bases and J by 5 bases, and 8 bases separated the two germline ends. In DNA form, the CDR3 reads TGTGCCAGCAGGGAGGAGAATAATTCACCCCTCCACTTT. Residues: CASREENNSPLHF.

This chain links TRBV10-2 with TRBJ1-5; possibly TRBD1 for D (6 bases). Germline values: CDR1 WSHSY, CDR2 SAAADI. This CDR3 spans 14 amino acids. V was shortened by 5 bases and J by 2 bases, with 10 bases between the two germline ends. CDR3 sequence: CASSYPGGNQPQHF. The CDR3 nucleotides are TGCGCCAGCAGTTACCCAGGGGGCAATCAGCCCCAGCATTTT.

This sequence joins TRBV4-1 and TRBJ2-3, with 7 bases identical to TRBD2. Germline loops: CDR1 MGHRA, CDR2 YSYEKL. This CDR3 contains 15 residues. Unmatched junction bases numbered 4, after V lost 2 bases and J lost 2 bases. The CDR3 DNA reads TGCGCCAGCAGCCAAACGGGACTACTCACAGATACGCAGTATTTT. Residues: CASSQTGLLTDTQYF.

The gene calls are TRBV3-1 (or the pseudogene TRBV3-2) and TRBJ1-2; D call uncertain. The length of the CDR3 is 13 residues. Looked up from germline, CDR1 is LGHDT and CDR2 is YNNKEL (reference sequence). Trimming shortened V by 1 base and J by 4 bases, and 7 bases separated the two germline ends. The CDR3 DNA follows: TGTGCCAGCAGCCAAGGCTCGGGCTATGGCTACACCTTC. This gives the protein CASSQGSGYGYTF.

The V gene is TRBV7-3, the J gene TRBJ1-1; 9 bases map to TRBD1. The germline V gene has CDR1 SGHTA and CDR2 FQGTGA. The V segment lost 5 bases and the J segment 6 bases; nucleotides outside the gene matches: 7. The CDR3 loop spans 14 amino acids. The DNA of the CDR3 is TGTGCCAGCAGCAAACAGGGGGCTCTCTCTGAAGCTTTCTTT. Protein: CASSKQGALSEAFF.

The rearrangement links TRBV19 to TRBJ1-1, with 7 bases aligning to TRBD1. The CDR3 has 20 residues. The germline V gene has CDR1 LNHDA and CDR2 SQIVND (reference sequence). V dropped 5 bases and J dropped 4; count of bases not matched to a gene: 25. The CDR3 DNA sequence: TGTGCCAGTAGTCCTCGAAACCACGGGATGTTAGGGGGCTGGGGCACTGAAGCTTTCTTT. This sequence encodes CASSPRNHGMLGGWGTEAFF.

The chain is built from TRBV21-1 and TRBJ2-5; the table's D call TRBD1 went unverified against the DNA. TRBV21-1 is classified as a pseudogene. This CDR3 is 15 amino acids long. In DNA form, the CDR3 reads TGTGCCAGCAGCACCCCGGGACAGAGCCAAGAGACCCAGTACTTC. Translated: CASSTPGQSQETQYF.

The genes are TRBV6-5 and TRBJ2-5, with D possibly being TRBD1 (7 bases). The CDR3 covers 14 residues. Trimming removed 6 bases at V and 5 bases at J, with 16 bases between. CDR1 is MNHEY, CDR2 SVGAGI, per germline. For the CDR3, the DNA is TGTGCCAGCAGGACCCGGACAGGAGGGGAGACCCAGTACTTC. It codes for CASRTRTGGETQYF.

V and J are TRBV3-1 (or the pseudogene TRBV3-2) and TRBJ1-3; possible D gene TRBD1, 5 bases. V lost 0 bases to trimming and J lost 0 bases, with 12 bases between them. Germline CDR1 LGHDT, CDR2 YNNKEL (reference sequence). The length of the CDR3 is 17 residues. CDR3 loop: CASSQDRTRHSGNTIYF. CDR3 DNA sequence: TGTGCCAGCAGCCAAGATAGGACACGGCACTCTGGAAACACCATATATTTT.

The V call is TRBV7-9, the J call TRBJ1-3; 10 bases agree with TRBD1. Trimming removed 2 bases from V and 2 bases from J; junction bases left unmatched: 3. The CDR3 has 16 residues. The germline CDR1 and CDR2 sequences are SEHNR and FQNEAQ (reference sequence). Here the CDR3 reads CASSLKTGGAGNTIYF. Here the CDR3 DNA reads TGTGCCAGCAGCTTAAAGACAGGGGGCGCTGGAAACACCATATATTTT.

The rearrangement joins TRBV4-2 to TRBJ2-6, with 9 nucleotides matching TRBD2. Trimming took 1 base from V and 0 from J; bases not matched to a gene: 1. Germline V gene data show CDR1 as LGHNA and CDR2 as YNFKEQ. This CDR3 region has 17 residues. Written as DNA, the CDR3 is TGTGCCAGCAGCCAAGGTAGCGGGGGCTCTGGGGCCAACGTCCTGACTTTC. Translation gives CASSQGSGGSGANVLTF.

The CDR3 DNA sequence: TGCAGCGTTGAAGATCAGGGGACTAGTAGTTACGAGCAGTACTTC. Protein sequence: CSVEDQGTSSYEQYF. V and J are TRBV29-1 and TRBJ2-7, with TRBD2 matching 8 bases. Germline V lookup: CDR1 SQVTM, CDR2 ANQGSEA. The CDR3 is 15 residues long. V shed 0 bases and J 4 bases; nucleotides not matched to a gene: 8.

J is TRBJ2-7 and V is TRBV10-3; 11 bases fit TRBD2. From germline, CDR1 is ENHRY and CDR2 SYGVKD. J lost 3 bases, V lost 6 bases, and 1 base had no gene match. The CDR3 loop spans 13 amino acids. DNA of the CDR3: TGTGCCATCAGGGGACTAGCGGACTACGAGCAGTACTTC. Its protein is CAIRGLADYEQYF.

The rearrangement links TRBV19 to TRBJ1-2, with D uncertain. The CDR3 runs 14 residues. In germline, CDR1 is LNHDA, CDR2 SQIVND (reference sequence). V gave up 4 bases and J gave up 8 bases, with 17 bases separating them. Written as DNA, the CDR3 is TGTGCCAGTAGTACTCGCCTAGTATCACTAGGCTACACCTTC. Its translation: CASSTRLVSLGYTF.

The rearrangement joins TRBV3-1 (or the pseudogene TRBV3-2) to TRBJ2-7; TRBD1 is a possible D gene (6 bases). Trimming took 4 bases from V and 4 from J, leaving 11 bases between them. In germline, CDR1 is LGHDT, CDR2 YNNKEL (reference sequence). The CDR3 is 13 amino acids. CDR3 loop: CASSRDIGYEQYF. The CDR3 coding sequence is TGTGCCAGCAGCCGGGACATCGGGTACGAGCAGTACTTC.

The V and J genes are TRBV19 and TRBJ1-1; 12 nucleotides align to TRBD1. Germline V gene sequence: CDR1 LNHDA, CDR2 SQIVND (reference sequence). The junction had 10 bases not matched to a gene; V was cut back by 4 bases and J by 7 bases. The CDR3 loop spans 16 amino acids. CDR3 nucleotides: TGTGCCAGTAGTAACCGGGACAGGGGGCTAGATGGTGAAGCTTTCTTT. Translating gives CASSNRDRGLDGEAFF.